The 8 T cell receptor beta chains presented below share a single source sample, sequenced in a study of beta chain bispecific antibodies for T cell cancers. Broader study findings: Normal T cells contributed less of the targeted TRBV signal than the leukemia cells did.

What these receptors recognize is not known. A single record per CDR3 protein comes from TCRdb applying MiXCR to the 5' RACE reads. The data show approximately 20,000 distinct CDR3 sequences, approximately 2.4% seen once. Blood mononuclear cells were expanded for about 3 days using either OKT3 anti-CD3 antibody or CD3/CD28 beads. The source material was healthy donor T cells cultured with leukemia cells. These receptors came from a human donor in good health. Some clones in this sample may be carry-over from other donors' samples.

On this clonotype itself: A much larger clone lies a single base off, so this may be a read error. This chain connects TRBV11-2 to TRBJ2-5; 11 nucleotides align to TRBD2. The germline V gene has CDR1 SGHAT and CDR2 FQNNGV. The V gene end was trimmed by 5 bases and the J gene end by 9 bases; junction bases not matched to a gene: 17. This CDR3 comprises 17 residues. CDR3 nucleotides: TGTGCCAGCAGCGGGCAGGGGGCTAGCGGGGGGCCCGGAGCCCAGTACTTC. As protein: CASSGQGASGGPGAQYF. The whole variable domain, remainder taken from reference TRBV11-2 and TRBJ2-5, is EAGVAQSPRYKIIEKRQSVAFWCNPISGHATLYWYQQILGQGPKLLIQFQNNGVVDDSQLPKDRFSAERLKGVDSTLKIQPAKLEDSAVYLCASSGQGASGGPGAQYFGPGTRLLVL.

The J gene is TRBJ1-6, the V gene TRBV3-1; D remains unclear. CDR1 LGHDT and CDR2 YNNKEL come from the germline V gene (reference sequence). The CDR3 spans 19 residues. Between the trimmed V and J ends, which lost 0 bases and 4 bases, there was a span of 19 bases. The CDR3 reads CASSQDRRVRNPYNSPLHF. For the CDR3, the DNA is TGTGCCAGCAGCCAAGATAGAAGGGTGAGAAACCCATATAATTCACCCCTCCACTTT. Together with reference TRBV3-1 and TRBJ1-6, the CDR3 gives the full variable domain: DTAVSQTPKYLVTQMGNDKSIKCEQNLGHDTMYWYKQDSKKFLKIMFSYNNKELIINETVPNRFSPKSPDKAHLNLHINSLELGDSAVYFCASSQDRRVRNPYNSPLHFGNGTRLTVT.

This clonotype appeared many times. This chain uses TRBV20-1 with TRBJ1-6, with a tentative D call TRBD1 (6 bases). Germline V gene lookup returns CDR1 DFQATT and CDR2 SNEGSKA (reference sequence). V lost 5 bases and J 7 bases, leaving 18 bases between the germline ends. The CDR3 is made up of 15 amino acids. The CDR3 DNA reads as TGCAGTGCTTCACCGGCCGGGACACCAAATTCACCCCTCCACTTT. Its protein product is CSASPAGTPNSPLHF.

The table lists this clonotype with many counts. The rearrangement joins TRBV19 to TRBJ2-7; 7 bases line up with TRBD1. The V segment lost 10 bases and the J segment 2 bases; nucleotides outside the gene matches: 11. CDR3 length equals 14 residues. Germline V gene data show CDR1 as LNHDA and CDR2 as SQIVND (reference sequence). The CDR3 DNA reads TGTGCCACATCAGGGGGTCCAAGGCCCTACGAGCAGTACTTC. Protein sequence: CATSGGPRPYEQYF.

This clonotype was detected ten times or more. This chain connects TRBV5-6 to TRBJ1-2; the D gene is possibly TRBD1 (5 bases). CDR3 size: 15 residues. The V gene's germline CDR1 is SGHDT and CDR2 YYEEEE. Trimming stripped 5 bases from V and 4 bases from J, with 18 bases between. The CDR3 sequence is CASRPQFGGIYGYTF. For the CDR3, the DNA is TGTGCCAGCAGGCCCCAGTTTGGGGGAATCTATGGCTACACCTTC.

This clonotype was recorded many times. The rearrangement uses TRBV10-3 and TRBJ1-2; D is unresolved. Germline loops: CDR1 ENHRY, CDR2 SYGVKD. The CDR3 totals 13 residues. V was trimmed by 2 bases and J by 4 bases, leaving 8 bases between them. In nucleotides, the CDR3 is TGTGCCATCAGTGAGGCGAAACCCTATGGCTACACCTTC. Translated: CAISEAKPYGYTF.

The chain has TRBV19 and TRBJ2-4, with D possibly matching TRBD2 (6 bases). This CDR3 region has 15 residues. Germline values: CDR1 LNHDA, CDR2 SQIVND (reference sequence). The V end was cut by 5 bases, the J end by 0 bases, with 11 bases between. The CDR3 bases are TGTGCCAGTAGTCTTGGGACTCTAGCCAAAAACATTCAGTACTTC. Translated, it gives CASSLGTLAKNIQYF.

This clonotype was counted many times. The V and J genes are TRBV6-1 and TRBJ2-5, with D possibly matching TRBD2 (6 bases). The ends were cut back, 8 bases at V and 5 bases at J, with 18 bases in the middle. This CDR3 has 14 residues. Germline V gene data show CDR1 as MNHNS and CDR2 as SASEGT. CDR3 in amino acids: CASLGAQRGETQYF. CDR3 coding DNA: TGTGCCAGCCTTGGAGCCCAACGGGGGGAGACCCAGTACTTC.